This is a list of T cell receptor beta chains from one sample in a study of T cell responses to AZD1222 COVID-19 vaccine. Libraries were prepared by immunoSEQ multiplex PCR; TCRdb keeps only in-frame clonotypes and omits some of them. The sample consists of about 120,000 clones, roughly 90% of them appearing once. The material sequenced was peripheral blood, taken on day 0 of AZD1222 vaccination. Receptor source: an adult in good health. CDR3s include the opening cysteine and the closing phenylalanine or tryptophan. Fields, in order: V gene, J gene, CDR3 length, D gene, clone size, CDR3 DNA, CDR3 protein. A D gene is named only where the DNA matches it firmly. Clone size appears in some rows only: once, few, many, or a class for an expanded clone.

>TRBV2|TRBJ2-2|15|NA|NA
TGTGCCAGCATTAAGTCCAGGGCGGGCACCGGGGAGCTGTTTTTT
CASIKSRAGTGELFF
>TRBV4-1|TRBJ2-7|15|TRBD1|NA
TGCGCCAGCAGCCAAGTACAGGGGGTTACCTACGAGCAGTACTTC
CASSQVQGVTYEQYF
>TRBV7-9|TRBJ2-2|18|TRBD2|NA
TGTGCCAGCAGTTCCCCGGCGTTACGGGAGGGCCTTGGCGGGGAGCTGTTTTTT
CASSSPALREGLGGELFF
>TRBV7-2|TRBJ2-1|16|TRBD2|once
TGTGCCAGCAGCTCGCGGCTAGCGGGAGCCTACAATGAGCAGTTCTTC
CASSSRLAGAYNEQFF
>TRBV15|TRBJ1-2|14|NA|NA
TGTGCCACCAGTTTTATGGACGGAAACTATGGCTACACCTTC
CATSFMDGNYGYTF
>TRBV5-1|TRBJ2-2|15|TRBD1|NA
TGCGCCAGCAGCTCAGGACAGGGCTACACCGGGGAGCTGTTTTTT
CASSSGQGYTGELFF
>TRBV5-4|TRBJ1-3|14|NA|NA
TGTGCCAGCAGCGCGACAGGCGAAGGAAACACCATATATTTT
CASSATGEGNTIYF
>TRBV11-2|TRBJ2-3|11|TRBD2|NA
TGTGCCAGCAGCCTGAGGACTAGCGGCATTTTT
CASSLRTSGIF
>TRBV3-1/TRBV3-2|TRBJ2-2|13|NA|NA
TGTGCCAGCAGCCAAGCAGGGACCGGGGAGCTGTTTTTT
CASSQAGTGELFF
>TRBV7-2|TRBJ2-7|12|NA|NA
TGTGCCAGCAGCATAGCCGTTGGGGAGCAGTACTTC
CASSIAVGEQYF
>TRBV28|TRBJ2-7|17|TRBD2|NA
TGTGCCAGCAGACGCGGGCTAGCGGGGGGTAAATCCTACGAGCAGTACTTC
CASRRGLAGGKSYEQYF
>TRBV11-2|TRBJ2-2|13|NA|NA
TGTGCCAGCAGCTTTATTGACTCCGGGGAGCTGTTTTTT
CASSFIDSGELFF
>TRBV18|TRBJ1-5|15|TRBD1|NA
TGTGCCAGCTCAAGGTCCCCACGGACAGGACAGCCCCAGCATTTT
CASSRSPRTGQPQHF
>TRBV7-3|TRBJ1-5|14|TRBD1|NA
TGTGCCAGCAGCTTAAAACAGGGGAATCAGCCCCAGCATTTT
CASSLKQGNQPQHF
>TRBV9|TRBJ1-2|15|NA|NA
TGTGCCAGCAGCCCCCCTATCCAGGCAGACTATGGCTACACCTTC
CASSPPIQADYGYTF
>TRBV28|TRBJ1-2|14|NA|NA
TGTGCCAGCAGTTTGTCAGGGTACCACTATGGCTACACCTTC
CASSLSGYHYGYTF
>TRBV5-1|TRBJ1-5|13|NA|few
TGCGCCAGCAGCTTGTGGGAGGGCCAGCCCCAGCATTTT
CASSLWEGQPQHF
>TRBV2|TRBJ2-3|15|NA|NA
TGTGCCAGCAACCTATATGCGGGGAGCACAGATACGCAGTATTTT
CASNLYAGSTDTQYF
>TRBV7-9|TRBJ2-1|12|TRBD2|NA
TGTGCCAGCAAGGCGGGAGCGGATGAGCAGTTCTTC
CASKAGADEQFF
>TRBV28|TRBJ1-1|16|NA|NA
TGTGCCAGCAGTTTATCACAGGGTCTCCCAACAACTGAAGCTTTCTTT
CASSLSQGLPTTEAFF
>TRBV24-1|TRBJ1-2|13|TRBD1|few
TGTGCCTCCGCCCCGGGACAGGGCGATGGCTACACCTTC
CASAPGQGDGYTF
>TRBV5-8|TRBJ2-3|13|TRBD1|NA
TGTGCCAGCGGGAACAGGGGAACAGATACGCAGTATTTT
CASGNRGTDTQYF
>TRBV7-3|TRBJ1-1|14|NA|NA
TGTGCCAGCAGCTTAGCCATAGAGAACACTGAAGCTTTCTTT
CASSLAIENTEAFF
>TRBV6-5|TRBJ1-2|12|NA|NA
TGTGCCCTACTCGGGCAGCCCTATGGCTACACCTTC
CALLGQPYGYTF
>TRBV28|TRBJ1-1|11|NA|NA
TGTGCCAGCAGTGGCTACACTGAAGCTTTCTTT
CASSGYTEAFF
>TRBV14|TRBJ2-4|13|TRBD2|NA
TGTGCCAGCAGCCCCACCGGGGGGTCGATTCAGTACTTC
CASSPTGGSIQYF
>TRBV28|TRBJ2-7|12|TRBD1|NA
TGTGCCAGCAGGACAGGGGTTGGCGAGCAGTACTTC
CASRTGVGEQYF
>TRBV9|TRBJ2-1|15|TRBD2|once
TGTGCCAGCAGCGTAGCGGGGACTACCCTCAGGGAGCAGTTCTTC
CASSVAGTTLREQFF
>TRBV28|TRBJ1-6|17|NA|once
TGTGCCAGCAGTGCGTCACAGGGTTGGTCCTATAATTCACCCCTCCACTTT
CASSASQGWSYNSPLHF
>TRBV9|TRBJ1-1|15|NA|NA
TGTGCCAGCAGCGTAGCTCACAGTCTGAACACTGAAGCTTTCTTT
CASSVAHSLNTEAFF
>TRBV20-1|TRBJ1-2|11|NA|NA
TGCAGTGCAACGGACAGCCCTGGCTACACCTTC
CSATDSPGYTF
>TRBV27|TRBJ1-1|14|TRBD1|few
TGTGCCAGCAGTTTCGGACAGGGGACTCCTGAAGCTTTCTTT
CASSFGQGTPEAFF
>TRBV6-2/TRBV6-3|TRBJ2-7|14|TRBD1|NA
TGTGCCAGCAGTTACCGGACAGGGGGCTACGAGCAGTACTTC
CASSYRTGGYEQYF
>TRBV15|TRBJ2-3|15|NA|NA
TGTGCCACCAGCAGAGGCGGCGGGGACACAGATACGCAGTATTTT
CATSRGGGDTDTQYF
>TRBV5-4|TRBJ2-1|19|NA|NA
TGTGCCAGCAGGGGAGGTAAGGTAGCGAGGGGGAGCTCCTACAATGAGCAGTTCTTC
CASRGGKVARGSSYNEQFF
>TRBV18|TRBJ1-2|16|NA|NA
TGTGCCAGCTCACCACCGTCGGGGATCTCTAACTATGGCTACACCTTC
CASSPPSGISNYGYTF
>TRBV4-1|TRBJ2-2|16|NA|NA
TGCGCCAGCAGCCAGACCCGGAGAGGGTCGGGCGGGGAGCTGTTTTTT
CASSQTRRGSGGELFF
>TRBV7-9|TRBJ2-7|14|TRBD2|NA
TGTGCCAGCAGTCAACTAGCGATAGCCCACGAGCAGTACTTC
CASSQLAIAHEQYF
>TRBV5-4|TRBJ2-5|18|TRBD2|NA
TGTGCCAGCAGCCCCGTCGGCCGAGCGGGAGGGCCGGGAGAGACCCAGTACTTC
CASSPVGRAGGPGETQYF
>TRBV30|TRBJ1-1|13|TRBD1|NA
TGTGCCTGGACCCAGGGGGGCGACACTGAAGCTTTCTTT
CAWTQGGDTEAFF
>TRBV7-2|TRBJ1-1|14|NA|NA
TGTGCCAGCAGCTTCTCCACAGGGAGTTCTGAAGCTTTCTTT
CASSFSTGSSEAFF
>TRBV15|TRBJ2-2|15|NA|NA
TGTGCCACCAGCAGAGTTCTAGAGGGGTCCGGGGAGCTGTTTTTT
CATSRVLEGSGELFF
>TRBV19|TRBJ1-1|16|NA|NA
TGTGCCAGTAGTACCTGGGGAGGGCTCTCGGACACTGAAGCTTTCTTT
CASSTWGGLSDTEAFF
>TRBV19|TRBJ1-5|16|NA|NA
TGTGCCAGTACTGTGGGAGTGGGCGCGCGCAATCAGCCCCAGCATTTT
CASTVGVGARNQPQHF
>TRBV7-7|TRBJ2-2|16|TRBD2|NA
TGTGCCAGCAGCTTACCAGCGGGAGGAGGCACCGGGGAGCTGTTTTTT
CASSLPAGGGTGELFF
>TRBV11-3|TRBJ2-2|15|NA|NA
TGTGCCAGCAGCTTAGCCGACGCAGGGATCGGGGAGCTGTTTTTT
CASSLADAGIGELFF
>TRBV28|TRBJ2-2|13|NA|few
TGTGCCAGCAGGTCAGGAAACACCGGGGAGCTGTTTTTT
CASRSGNTGELFF
>TRBV6-5|TRBJ1-1|14|NA|NA
TGTGCCAGCAGTTTACAAACCGGGGACACTGAAGCTTTCTTT
CASSLQTGDTEAFF
>TRBV7-2|TRBJ1-5|13|TRBD1|NA
TGTGCCAGCAGTTACAGGGGGCAACAGCCCCAGCATTTT
CASSYRGQQPQHF
>TRBV27|TRBJ1-6|14|TRBD1|NA
TGTGCCAGCAGCCCCGGGACAGGGAGCGTTAACCTCCACTTT
CASSPGTGSVNLHF